The 2 T cell receptor beta chains given below trace back to one sample, sequenced in a study of beta chain features in type 1 diabetes. Sequencing targeted expressed TCRB transcripts, as all isolated RNA had been reverse transcribed. Profiled with immunoSEQ multiplex PCR; TCRdb holds only in-frame clones, not every one. The sample carries roughly 450,000 clones, around 14% recorded once. Sequenced: naive CD4+ T cells from blood. The source of these receptors is a young man in good health.

CDR3 region: CASSLSVLGINSGNTIYF. In DNA form, the CDR3 reads TGTGCCAGCAGCTTATCCGTCCTGGGAATCAACTCTGGAAACACCATATATTTT. V usage is TRBV7-2 and J usage is TRBJ1-3, with D hard to call. V lost 2 bases and J 0 bases, leaving 17 bases between the germline ends. CDR1 is SGHTA and CDR2 is FQGNSA in the germline V gene. CDR3 size: 18 residues.

As concerns this clone: Distinct nucleotide sequences in the sample also encode this CDR3. The chain combines TRBV7-6 with TRBJ2-3, with TRBD2 as a possible D gene (5 bases). Trimming left V 0 bases short and J 1 base short, with 8 bases between. The CDR3 runs to 15 residues. Per germline, CDR1 SGHVS and CDR2 FNYEAQ. CDR3 DNA: TGTGCCAGCAGCTTAGCTTGGGGAGGCACAGATACGCAGTATTTT. Encoded protein: CASSLAWGGTDTQYF.